This T cell receptor beta chain came from a study of T cell responses to AZD1222 COVID-19 vaccine. Study-wide findings and caveats: In the spike-specific TCR repertoire, nearly half reportedly target unmutated variant regions.

CDR1 is SNHLY, CDR2 FYNNEI, per germline. Deletions cut 6 bases from V and 1 base from J, with 9 bases between. This CDR3 has 14 amino acids. Comments on this clone: Its antigen is not identified.

Measured with immunoSEQ multiplex PCR; TCRdb has only the in-frame clones, and not every one. Of around 100,000 clones in the sample, approximately 84% were seen once. The source was peripheral blood, collected on day 0 of AZD1222 vaccination. This chain joins TRBV2 and TRBJ2-2; D is undetermined. The TCR was taken from an adult in good health. For the CDR3, the DNA is TGTGCCAGCAGGTTTAACGGGAACACCGGGGAGCTGTTTTTT. This gives the protein CASRFNGNTGELFF.